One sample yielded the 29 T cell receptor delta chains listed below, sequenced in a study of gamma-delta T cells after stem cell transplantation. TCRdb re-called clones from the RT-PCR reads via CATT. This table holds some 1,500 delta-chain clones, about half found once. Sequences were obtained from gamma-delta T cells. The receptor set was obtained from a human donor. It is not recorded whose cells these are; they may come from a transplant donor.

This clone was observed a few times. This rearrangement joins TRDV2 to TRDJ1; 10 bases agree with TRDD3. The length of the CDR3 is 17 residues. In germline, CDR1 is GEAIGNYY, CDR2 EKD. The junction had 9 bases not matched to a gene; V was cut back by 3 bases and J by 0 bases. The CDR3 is CACDSLLGDEYTDKLIF. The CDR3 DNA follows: TGTGCCTGTGACTCCCTACTGGGGGATGAGTACACCGATAAACTCATCTTT.

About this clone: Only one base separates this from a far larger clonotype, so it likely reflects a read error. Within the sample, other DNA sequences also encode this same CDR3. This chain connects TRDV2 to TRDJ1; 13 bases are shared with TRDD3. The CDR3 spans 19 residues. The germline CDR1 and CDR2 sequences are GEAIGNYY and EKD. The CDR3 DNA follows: TGTGCCTGTGACACCATAGGGCCACTGGGGGATACGAGAACCGATAAACTCATCTTC. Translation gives CACDTIGPLGDTRTDKLIF.

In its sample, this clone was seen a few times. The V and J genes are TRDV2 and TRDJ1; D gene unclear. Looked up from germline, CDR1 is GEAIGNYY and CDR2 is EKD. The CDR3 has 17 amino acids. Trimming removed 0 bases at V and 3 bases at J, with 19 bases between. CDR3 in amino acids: CACDTVAGPKGADKLIF. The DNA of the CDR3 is TGTGCCTGTGACACCGTTGCTGGCCCCAAAGGCGCCGATAAACTCATCTTT.

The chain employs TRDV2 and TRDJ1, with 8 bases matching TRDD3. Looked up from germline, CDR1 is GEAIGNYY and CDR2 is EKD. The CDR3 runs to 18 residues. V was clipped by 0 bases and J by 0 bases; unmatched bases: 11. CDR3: CACDTGSLWGTNTDKLIF. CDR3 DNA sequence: TGTGCCTGTGACACCGGGAGTCTCTGGGGGACGAACACCGATAAACTCATCTTT.

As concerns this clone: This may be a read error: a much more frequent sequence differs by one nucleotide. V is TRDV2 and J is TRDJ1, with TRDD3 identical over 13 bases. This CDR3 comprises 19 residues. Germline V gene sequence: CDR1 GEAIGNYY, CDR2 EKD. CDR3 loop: CACDPVLGDTPKYTDKHIF. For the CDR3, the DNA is TGTGCCTGTGACCCGGTACTGGGGGATACGCCCAAATACACCGATAAACACATCTTT.

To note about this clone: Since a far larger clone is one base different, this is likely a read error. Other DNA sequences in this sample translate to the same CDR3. In DNA form, the CDR3 reads TGTGCCTGTGACACCATAGGGCCACTGGGGGATACGGGAACCGATAAACTCATCTTT. Translation gives CACDTIGPLGDTGTDKLIF. The rearrangement joins TRDV2 to TRDJ1; 13 bases are a match to TRDD3. V was clipped by 0 bases and J by 2 bases; unmatched bases: 11. The CDR3 is 19 amino acids. Looked up from germline, CDR1 is GEAIGNYY and CDR2 is EKD.

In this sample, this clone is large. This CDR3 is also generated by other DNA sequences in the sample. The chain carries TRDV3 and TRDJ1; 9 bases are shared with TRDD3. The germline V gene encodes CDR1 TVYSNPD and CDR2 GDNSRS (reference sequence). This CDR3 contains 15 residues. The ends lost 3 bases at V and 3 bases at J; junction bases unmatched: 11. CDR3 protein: CAFSPPWGISDKLIF. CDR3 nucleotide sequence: TGTGCCTTCTCCCCCCCCTGGGGGATCTCCGATAAACTCATCTTT. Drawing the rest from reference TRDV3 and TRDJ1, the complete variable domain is CDKVTQSSPDQTVASGSEVVLLCTYDTVYSNPDLFWYRIRPDYSFQFVFYGDNSRSEGADFTQGRFSVKHILTQKAFHLVISPVRTEDSATYYCAFSPPWGISDKLIFGKGTRVTVEP.

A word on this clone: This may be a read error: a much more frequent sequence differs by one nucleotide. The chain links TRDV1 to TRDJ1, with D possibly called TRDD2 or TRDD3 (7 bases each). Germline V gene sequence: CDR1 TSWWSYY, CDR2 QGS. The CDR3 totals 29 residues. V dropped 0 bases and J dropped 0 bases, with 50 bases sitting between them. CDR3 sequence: CALGELGFFLRPPGGWMGVSTSYTDKLIF. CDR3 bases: TGTGCTCTTGGGGAACTGGGTTTCTTCCTAAGGCCGCCTGGGGGCTGGATGGGAGTAAGTACTTCCTACACCGATAAACTCATCTTT.

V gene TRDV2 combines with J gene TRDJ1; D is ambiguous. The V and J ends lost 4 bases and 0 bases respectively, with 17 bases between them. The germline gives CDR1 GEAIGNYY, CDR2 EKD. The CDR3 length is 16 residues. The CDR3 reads CACESMVVGDTDKLIF. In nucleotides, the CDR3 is TGTGCCTGTGAAAGTATGGTGGTCGGGGACACCGATAAACTCATCTTT.

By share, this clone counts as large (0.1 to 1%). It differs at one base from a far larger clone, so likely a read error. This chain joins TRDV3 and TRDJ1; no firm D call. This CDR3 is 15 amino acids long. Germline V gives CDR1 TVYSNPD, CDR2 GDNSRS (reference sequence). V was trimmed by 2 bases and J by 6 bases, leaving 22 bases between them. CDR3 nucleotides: TGTGCCTTTGAGACCCCTATATCCCACGCCTATAAACTCATCTTT. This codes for CAFETPISHAYKLIF.

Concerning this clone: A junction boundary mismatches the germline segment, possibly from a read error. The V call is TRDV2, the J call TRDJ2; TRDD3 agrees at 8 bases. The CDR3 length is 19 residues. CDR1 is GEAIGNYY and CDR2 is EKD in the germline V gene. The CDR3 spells CASDTVEDWGVPTTAQLFF. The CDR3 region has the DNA TGTGCCTCTGACACCGTGGAAGACTGGGGGGTACCTACGACAGCACAACTCTTCTTT.

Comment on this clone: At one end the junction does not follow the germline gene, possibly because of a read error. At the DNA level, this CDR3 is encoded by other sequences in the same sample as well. CDR3 DNA sequence: TGTGCCTGCGACACGCTTTCTGGGGGATACGCAGGCCAGGCCGATAAACTCATCTTT. The encoded protein is CACDTLSGGYAGQADKLIF. The J gene is TRDJ1, the V gene TRDV2, with TRDD3 matching over 12 bases. Looked up from germline, CDR1 is GEAIGNYY and CDR2 is EKD. CDR3 length equals 19 residues.

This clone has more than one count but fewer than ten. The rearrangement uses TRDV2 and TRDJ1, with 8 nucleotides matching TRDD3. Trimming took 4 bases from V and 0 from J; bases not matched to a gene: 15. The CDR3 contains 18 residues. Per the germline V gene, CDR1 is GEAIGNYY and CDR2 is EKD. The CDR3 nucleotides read TGTGCCTGTGAATCGGTACTGGGGGGAGCCCAGTACACCGATAAACTCATCTTT. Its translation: CACESVLGGAQYTDKLIF.

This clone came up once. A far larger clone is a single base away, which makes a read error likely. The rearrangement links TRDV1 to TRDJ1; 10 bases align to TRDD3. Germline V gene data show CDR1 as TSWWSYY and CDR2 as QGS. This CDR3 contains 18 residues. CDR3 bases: TGTGCTCCTGGGGAACCAGGCCCCTGTACTGGGGGATGTGGGAGACTCATCTTT. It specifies CAPGEPGPCTGGCGRLIF.

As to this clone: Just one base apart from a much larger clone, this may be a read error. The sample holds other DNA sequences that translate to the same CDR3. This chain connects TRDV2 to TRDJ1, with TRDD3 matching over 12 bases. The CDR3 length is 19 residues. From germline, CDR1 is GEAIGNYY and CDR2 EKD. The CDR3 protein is CACDTIGPLGDTRTDNLIF. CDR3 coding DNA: TGTGCCTGTGACACCATAGGGCCCCTGGGGGATACGAGAACCGATAACCTCATCTTT.

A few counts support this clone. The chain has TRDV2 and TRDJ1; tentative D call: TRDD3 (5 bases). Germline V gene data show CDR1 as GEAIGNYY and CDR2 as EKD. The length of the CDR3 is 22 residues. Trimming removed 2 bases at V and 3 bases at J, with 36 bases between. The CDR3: CACDSVVDHARSGAGSSDKLIF. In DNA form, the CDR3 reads TGTGCCTGTGACAGTGTCGTGGATCATGCGAGGAGTGGGGCTGGTTCTTCCGATAAACTCATCTTT.

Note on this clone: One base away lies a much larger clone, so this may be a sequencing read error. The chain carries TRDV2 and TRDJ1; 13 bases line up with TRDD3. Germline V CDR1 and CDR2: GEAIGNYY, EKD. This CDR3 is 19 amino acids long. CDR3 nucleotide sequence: TGTGCCTGTGACACCACAGGGCCACTGGGGGATACGAGAACCGATAACCTCATCTTT. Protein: CACDTTGPLGDTRTDNLIF.

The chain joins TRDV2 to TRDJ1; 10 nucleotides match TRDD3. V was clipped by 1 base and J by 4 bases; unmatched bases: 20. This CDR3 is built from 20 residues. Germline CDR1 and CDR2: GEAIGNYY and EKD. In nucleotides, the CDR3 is TGTGCCTGTGACACAATAAAACGAGGGGGATACGGTCAAGCAGACGATAAACTCATCTTT. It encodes CACDTIKRGGYGQADDKLIF.

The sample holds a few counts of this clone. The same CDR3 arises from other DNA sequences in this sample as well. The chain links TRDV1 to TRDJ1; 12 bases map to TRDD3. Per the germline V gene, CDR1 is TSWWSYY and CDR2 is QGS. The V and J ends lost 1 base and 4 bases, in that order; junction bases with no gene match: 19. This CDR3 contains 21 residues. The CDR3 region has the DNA TGTGCTCTTGGGGAACCCTTCCTACCCCTCCTTACTGGGGGATACCTCGATAAACTCATCTTT. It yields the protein CALGEPFLPLLTGGYLDKLIF.

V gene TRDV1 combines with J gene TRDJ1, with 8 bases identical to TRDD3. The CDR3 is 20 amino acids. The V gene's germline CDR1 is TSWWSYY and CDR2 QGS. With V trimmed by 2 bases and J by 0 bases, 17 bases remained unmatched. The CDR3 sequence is CALGETNSILGGPYTDKLIF. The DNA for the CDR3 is TGTGCTCTTGGGGAAACCAACTCGATACTGGGGGGACCGTACACCGATAAACTCATCTTT.

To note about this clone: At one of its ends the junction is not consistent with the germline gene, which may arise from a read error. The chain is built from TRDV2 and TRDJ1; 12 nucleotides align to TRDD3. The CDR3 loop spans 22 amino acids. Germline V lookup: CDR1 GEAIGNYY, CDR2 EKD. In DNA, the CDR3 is TGTGCCTGTGACACATTGGTTACCCTTCCTTTGGCGACTGGGGGATACACCTATAAACTCATCTTT. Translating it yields CACDTLVTLPLATGGYTYKLIF.

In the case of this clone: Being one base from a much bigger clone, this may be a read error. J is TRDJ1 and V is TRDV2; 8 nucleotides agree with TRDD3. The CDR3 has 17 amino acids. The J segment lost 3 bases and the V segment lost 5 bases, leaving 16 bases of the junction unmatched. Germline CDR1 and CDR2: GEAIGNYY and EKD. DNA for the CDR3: TGTGCCTGTGGCGTCCTAAAGGGGGATATTGTATCCGATAAACTCATCTTT. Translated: CACGVLKGDIVSDKLIF.

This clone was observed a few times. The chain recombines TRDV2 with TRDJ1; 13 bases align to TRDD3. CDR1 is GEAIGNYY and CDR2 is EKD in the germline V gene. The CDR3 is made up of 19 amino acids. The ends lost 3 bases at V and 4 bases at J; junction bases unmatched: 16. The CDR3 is CACDPVLGDTPGKGDKLIF. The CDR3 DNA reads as TGTGCCTGTGACCCGGTACTGGGGGATACGCCGGGTAAGGGCGATAAACTCATCTTT.

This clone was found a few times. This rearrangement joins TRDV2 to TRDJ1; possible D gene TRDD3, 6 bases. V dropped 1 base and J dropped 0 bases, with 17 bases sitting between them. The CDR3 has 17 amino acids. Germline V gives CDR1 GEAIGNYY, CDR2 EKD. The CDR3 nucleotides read TGTGCCTGTGACACTATGGGGGCCCCCAGTGACACCGATAAACTCATCTTT. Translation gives CACDTMGAPSDTDKLIF.

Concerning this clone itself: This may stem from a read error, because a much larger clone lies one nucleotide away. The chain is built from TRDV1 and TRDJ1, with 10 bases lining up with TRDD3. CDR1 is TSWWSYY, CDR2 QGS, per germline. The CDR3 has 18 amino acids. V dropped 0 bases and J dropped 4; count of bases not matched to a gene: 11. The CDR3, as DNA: TGTGCTCTTGGGGAACTCGAATGGGGGATACTCACGGGCGATAAACTCATCTTT. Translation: CALGELEWGILTGDKLIF.

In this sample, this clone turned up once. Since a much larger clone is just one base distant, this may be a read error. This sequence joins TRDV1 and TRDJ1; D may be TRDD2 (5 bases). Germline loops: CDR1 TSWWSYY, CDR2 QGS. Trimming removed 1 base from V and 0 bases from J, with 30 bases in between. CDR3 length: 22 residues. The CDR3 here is CALGEPLPPLLLWPSYTDKLIF. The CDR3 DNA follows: TGTGCTCTTGGGGAACCTCTCCCACCCCTTCTTCTTTGGCCATCGTACACCGATAAACTCATCTTT.

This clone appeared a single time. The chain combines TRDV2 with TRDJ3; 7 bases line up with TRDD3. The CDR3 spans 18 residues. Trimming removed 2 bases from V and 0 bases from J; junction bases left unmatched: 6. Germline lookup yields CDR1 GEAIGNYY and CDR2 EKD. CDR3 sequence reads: CACDKAGGYSWDTRQMFF. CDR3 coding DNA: TGTGCCTGTGACAAGGCTGGGGGTTACTCCTGGGACACCCGACAGATGTTTTTC.

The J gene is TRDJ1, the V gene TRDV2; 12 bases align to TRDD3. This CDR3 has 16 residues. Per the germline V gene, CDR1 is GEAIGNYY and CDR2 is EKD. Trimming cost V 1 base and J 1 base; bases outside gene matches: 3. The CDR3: CACDTLGDTLTDKLIF. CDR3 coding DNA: TGTGCCTGTGACACTCTGGGGGATACGCTCACCGATAAACTCATCTTT.

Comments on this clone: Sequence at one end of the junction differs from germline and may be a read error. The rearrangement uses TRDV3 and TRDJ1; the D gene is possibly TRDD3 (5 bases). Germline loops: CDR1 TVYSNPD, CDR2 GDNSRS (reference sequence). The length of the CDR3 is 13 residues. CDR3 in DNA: TGTGCCCTTGGGAGTGGTGGGTCCGATACACTCATCTTT. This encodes CALGSGGSDTLIF.